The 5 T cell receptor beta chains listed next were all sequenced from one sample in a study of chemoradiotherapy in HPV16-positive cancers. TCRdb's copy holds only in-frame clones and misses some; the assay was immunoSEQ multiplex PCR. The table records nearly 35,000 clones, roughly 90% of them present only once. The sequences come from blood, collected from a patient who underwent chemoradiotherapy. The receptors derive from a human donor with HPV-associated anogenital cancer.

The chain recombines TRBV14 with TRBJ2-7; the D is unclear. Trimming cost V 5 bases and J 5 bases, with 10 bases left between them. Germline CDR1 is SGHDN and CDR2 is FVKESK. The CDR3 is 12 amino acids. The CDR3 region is CASSISSNEQYF. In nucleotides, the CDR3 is TGTGCCAGCAGCATCTCTTCTAACGAGCAGTACTTC.

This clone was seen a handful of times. CDR3 coding DNA: TGTGCCAGCTCAGCCGGACAGGGGAGGGTGAACGAGCAGTACTTC. Its translation is CASSAGQGRVNEQYF. The chain joins TRBV18 to TRBJ2-7; TRBD1 matches 9 bases. With V trimmed by 5 bases and J by 5 bases, 10 bases remained unmatched. The germline CDR1 and CDR2 sequences are KGHSH and LQKENI. CDR3 length: 15 residues.

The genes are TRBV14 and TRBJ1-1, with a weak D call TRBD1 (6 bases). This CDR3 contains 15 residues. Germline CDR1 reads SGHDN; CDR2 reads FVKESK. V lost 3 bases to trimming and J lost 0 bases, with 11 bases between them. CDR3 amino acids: CASSHLQGLNTEAFF. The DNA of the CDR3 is TGTGCCAGCAGCCACCTACAGGGTCTGAACACTGAAGCTTTCTTT. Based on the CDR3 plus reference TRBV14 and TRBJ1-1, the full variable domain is EAGVTQFPSHSVIEKGQTVTLRCDPISGHDNLYWYRRVMGKEIKFLLHFVKESKQDESGMPNNRFLAERTGGTYSTLKVQPAELEDSGVYFCASSHLQGLNTEAFFGQGTRLTVV.

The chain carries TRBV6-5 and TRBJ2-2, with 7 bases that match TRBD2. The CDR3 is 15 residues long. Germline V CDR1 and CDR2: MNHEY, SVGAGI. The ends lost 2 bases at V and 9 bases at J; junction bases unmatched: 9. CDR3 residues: CASSYGLAAEWELFF. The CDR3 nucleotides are TGTGCCAGCAGTTACGGTCTAGCGGCCGAGTGGGAGCTGTTTTTT.

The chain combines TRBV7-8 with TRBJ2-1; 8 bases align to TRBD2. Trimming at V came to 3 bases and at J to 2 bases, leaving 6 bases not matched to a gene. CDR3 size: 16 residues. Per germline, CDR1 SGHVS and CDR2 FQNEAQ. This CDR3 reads CASSFFSGAAYNEQFF. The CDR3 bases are TGTGCCAGCAGCTTTTTTAGCGGGGCAGCCTACAATGAGCAGTTCTTC. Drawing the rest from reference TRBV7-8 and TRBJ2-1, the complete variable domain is GAGVSQSPRYKVAKRGQDVALRCDPISGHVSLFWYQQALGQGPEFLTYFQNEAQLDKSGLPSDRFFAERPEGSVSTLKIQRTQQEDSAVYLCASSFFSGAAYNEQFFGPGTRLTVL.